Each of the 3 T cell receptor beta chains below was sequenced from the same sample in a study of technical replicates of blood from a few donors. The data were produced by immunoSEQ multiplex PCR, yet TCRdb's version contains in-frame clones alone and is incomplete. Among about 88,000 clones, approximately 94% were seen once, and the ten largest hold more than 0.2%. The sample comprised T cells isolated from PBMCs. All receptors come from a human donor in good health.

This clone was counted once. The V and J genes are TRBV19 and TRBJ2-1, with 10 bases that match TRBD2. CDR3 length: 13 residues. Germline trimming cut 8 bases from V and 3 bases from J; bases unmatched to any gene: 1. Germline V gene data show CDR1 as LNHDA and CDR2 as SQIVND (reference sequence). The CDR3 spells CASGTSVYNEQFF. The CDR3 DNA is TGTGCCAGTGGGACTAGCGTCTACAATGAGCAGTTCTTC.

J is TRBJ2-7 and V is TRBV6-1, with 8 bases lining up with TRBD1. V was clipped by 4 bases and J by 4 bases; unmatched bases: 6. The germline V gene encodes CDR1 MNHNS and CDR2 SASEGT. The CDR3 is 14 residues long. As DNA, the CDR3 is TGTGCCAGCAGTGGACGGACAGGGATTTACGAGCAGTACTTC. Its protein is CASSGRTGIYEQYF.

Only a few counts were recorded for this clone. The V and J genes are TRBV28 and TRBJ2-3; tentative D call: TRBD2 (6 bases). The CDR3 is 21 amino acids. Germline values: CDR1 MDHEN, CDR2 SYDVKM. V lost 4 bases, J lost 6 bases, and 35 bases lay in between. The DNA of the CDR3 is TGTGCCAGCAGTTCTCTTCTAAGGCGGGTACTCCACCAAAGGAGGGGTGATACGCAGTATTTT. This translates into CASSSLLRRVLHQRRGDTQYF.